This T cell receptor (beta chain) was recorded in a study of Ad26.COV2.S vaccination and SARS-CoV-2 variants. J lost 4 bases, V lost 7 bases, and 14 bases had no gene match. From germline, CDR1 is SGHRS and CDR2 YFSETQ. CDR3 length: 17 residues. Study-level findings and limits: Substantial breadth was reported for post-vaccination spike-specific CD8+ and CD4+ T cells. Participants given vaccine showed non-spike TCR breadth similar to that of placebo recipients. Total T cell responses may have been underestimated by the TCR breadth and depth analyses.

Note on this clone: Antigen specificity is unknown.

The repertoire was sequenced with immunoSEQ multiplex PCR; TCRdb's copy has only in-frame clones and lacks some. Of 150,000 to 200,000 clones in the sample, around 88% were seen once. This TCR derives from a human donor who had recovered from COVID-19. Sequencing used peripheral blood, obtained after recovery from COVID-19. The chain recombines TRBV5-1 with TRBJ2-6, with TRBD2 matching over 7 bases. The CDR3 DNA is TGCGCCAGCTTCCGGGACTACCTCCATGGAGGGGCCAACGTCCTGACTTTC. Its translation is CASFRDYLHGGANVLTF.